Here is one T cell receptor (beta chain) with its context. This CDR3 has 12 amino acids. The V gene's germline CDR1 is WNHNN and CDR2 SYGVQD (reference sequence). The V segment lost 10 bases and the J segment 5 bases; nucleotides outside the gene matches: 6. TCR beta CDR3 amplification used RNA transcripts. Investigators did first-round RT-PCR with HTBI primers, then second-round multiplex PCR. A single record per CDR3 protein comes from TCRdb applying MiXCR to the multiplex PCR reads. The data hold some 360,000 distinct CDR3 sequences, with about 15% observed a single time. These data come from a study of Graves' ophthalmopathy and Graves' hyperthyroidism.

The sample was peripheral blood. The chain uses TRBV10-1 and TRBJ2-7, with TRBD1 identical over 9 bases. The receptor comes from an adult woman with stable Graves' hyperthyroidism. CDR3 residues: CAKGTGTHEQYF. The CDR3, as DNA: TGCGCCAAAGGGACAGGGACCCACGAGCAGTACTTC.